The entry below describes one TCR beta chain. The antigen remains unidentified. Germline trimming cut 5 bases from V and 9 bases from J; bases unmatched to any gene: 11. The CDR3 has 14 residues. The germline V gene has CDR1 SEHNR and CDR2 FQNEAQ (reference sequence). It was with 60 Vbeta and 13 Jbeta primers that the PCR ran. Produced via immunoSEQ multiplex PCR; TCRdb's table is partial and in-frame only. The table records 200,000 to 250,000 clones, around 82% of them present only once. The entry originates in a study of cytomegalovirus exposure and HLA in healthy donors. The wider study: Early release data held some 80 million unique TCRs from HLA-typed donors.

Points from the study as a whole: As was reported, the HLA-A and HLA-B alleles of most subjects were accurately predicted from TCR beta sequences. In a later analysis, the majority of CMV-associated beta chains seemingly showed HLA restriction.

Material: PBMCs. This chain links TRBV7-9 with TRBJ2-5; 8 bases match TRBD1. The receptor comes from a woman under 40 in good health and CMV-seronegative. The CDR3 DNA reads TGTGCCAGCAGCCCGAGCGGACAGGGCCGGTCCCAGTACTTC. The encoded protein is CASSPSGQGRSQYF.